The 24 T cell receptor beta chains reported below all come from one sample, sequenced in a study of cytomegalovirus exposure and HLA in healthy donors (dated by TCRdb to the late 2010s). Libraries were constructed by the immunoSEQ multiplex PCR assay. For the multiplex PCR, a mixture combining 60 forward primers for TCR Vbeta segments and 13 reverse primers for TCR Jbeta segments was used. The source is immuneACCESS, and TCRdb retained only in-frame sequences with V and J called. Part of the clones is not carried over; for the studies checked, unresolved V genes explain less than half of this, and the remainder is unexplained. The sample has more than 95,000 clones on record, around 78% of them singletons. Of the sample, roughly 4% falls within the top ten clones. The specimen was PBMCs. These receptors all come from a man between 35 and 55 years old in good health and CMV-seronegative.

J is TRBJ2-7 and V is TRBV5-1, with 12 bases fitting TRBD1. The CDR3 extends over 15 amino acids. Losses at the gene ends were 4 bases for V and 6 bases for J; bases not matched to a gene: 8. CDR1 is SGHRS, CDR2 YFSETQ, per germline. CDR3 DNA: TGCGCCAGCAGCCTTTACTGGGACAGGGGGCGCGAGCAGTACTTC. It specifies CASSLYWDRGREQYF.

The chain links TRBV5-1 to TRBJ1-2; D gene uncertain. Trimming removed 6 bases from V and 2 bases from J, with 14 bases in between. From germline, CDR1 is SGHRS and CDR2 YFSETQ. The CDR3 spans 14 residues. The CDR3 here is CASTLEGRNYGYTF. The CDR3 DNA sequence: TGCGCCAGCACCCTCGAGGGTCGGAACTATGGCTACACCTTC.

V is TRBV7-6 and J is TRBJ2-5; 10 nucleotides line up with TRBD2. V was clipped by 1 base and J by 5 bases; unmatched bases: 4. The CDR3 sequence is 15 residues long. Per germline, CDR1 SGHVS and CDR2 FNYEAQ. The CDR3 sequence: CASSLDSGGSETQYF. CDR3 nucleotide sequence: TGTGCCAGCAGCTTAGATAGCGGGGGGTCTGAGACCCAGTACTTC.

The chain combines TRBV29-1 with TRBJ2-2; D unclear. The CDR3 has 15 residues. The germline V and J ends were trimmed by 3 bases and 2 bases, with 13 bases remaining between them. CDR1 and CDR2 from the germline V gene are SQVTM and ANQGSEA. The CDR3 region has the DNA TGCAGCGTTGATTACAGTTTTTCCAACACCGGGGAGCTGTTTTTT. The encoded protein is CSVDYSFSNTGELFF.

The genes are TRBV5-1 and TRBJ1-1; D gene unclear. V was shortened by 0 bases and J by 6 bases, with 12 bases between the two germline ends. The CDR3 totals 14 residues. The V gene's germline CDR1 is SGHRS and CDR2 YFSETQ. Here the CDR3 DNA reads TGCGCCAGCAGCTTGGCCGGGTGGAGGGCTGAAGCTTTCTTT. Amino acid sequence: CASSLAGWRAEAFF.

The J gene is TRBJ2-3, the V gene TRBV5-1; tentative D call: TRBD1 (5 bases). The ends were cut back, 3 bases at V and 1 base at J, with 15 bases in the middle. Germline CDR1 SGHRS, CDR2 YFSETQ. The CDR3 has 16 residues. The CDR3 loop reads CASSSQGMTGTDTQYF. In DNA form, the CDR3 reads TGCGCCAGCAGCTCGCAGGGCATGACTGGCACAGATACGCAGTATTTT.

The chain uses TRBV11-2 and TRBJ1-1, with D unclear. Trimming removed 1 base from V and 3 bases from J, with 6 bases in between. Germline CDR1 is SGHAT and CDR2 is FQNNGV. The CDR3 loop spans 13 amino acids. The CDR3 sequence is CASSLGRDTEAFF. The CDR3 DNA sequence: TGTGCCAGCAGCTTAGGCCGGGACACTGAAGCTTTCTTT.

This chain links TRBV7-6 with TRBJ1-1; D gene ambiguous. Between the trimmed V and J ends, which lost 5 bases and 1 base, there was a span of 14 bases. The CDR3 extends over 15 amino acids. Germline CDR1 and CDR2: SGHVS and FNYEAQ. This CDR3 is CASSTPTQENTEAFF. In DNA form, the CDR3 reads TGTGCCAGCAGCACACCCACCCAAGAGAACACTGAAGCTTTCTTT.

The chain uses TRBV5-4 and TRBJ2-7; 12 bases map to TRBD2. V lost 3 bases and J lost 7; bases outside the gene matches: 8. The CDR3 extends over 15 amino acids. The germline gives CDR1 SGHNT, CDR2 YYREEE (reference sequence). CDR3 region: CASSSSSGGAREQYF. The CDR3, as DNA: TGTGCCAGCAGCTCCTCTAGCGGGGGGGCGAGGGAGCAGTACTTC.

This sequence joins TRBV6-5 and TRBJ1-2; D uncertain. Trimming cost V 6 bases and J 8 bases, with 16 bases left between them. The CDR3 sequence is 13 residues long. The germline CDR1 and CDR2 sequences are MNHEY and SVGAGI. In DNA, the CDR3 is TGTGCCAGCAGACGAGGAGACCTCTGGGGCTACACCTTC. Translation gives CASRRGDLWGYTF.

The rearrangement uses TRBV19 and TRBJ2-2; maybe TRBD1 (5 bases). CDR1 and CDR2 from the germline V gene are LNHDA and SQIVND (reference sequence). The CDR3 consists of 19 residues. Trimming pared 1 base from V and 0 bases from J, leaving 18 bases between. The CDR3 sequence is CASSIGGSGAGANTGELFF. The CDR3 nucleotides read TGTGCCAGTAGTATAGGAGGTAGTGGGGCTGGGGCGAACACCGGGGAGCTGTTTTTT. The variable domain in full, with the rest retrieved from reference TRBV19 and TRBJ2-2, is DGGITQSPKYLFRKEGQNVTLSCEQNLNHDAMYWYRQDPGQGLRLIYYSQIVNDFQKGDIAEGYSVSREKKESFPLTVTSAQKNPTAFYLCASSIGGSGAGANTGELFFGEGSRLTVL.

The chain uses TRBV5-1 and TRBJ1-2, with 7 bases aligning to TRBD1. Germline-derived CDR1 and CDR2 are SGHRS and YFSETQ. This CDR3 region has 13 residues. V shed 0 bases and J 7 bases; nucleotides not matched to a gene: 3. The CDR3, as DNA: TGCGCCAGCAGCTTGGTACAGGGGAGTGGCTACACCTTC. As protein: CASSLVQGSGYTF.

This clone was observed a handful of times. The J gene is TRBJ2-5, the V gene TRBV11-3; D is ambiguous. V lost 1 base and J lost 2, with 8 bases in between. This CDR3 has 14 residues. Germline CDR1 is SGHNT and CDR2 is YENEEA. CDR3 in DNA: TGTGCCAGCAGCTTAGGTTGGCAGCAAGAGACCCAGTACTTC. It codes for CASSLGWQQETQYF.

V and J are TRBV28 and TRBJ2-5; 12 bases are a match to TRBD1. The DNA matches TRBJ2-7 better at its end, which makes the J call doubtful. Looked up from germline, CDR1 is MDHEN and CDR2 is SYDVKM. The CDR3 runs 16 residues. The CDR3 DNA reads TGTGCCAGCAGTTTAGCGGGGACAGGGGGCACCTACGAGCAGTACTTC. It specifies CASSLAGTGGTYEQYF.

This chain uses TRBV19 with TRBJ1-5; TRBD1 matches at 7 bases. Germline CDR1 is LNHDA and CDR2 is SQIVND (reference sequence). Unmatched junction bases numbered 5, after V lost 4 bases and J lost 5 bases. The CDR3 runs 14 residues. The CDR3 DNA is TGTGCCAGTAGTACGACAGGGCTCGATCAGCCCCAGCATTTT. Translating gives CASSTTGLDQPQHF.

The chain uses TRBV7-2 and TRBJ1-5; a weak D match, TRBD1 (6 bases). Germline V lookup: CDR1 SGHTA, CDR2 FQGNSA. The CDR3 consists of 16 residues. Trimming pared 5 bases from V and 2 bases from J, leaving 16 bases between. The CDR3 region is CASSPGWGGGNQPQHF. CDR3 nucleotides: TGTGCCAGCAGCCCAGGGTGGGGGGGCGGCAATCAGCCCCAGCATTTT.

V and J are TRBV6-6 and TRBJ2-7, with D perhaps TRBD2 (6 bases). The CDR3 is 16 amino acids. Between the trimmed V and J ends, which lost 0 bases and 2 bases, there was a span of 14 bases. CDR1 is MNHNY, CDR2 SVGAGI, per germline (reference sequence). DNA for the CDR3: TGTGCCAGCAGTTACTCGGGCGGGGTTGCTCCCTACGAGCAGTACTTC. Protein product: CASSYSGGVAPYEQYF.

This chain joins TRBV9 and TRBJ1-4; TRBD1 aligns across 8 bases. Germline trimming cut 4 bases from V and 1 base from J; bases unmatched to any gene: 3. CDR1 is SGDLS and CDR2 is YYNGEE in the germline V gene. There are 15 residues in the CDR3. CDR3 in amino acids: CASSPGQGTNEKLFF. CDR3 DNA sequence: TGTGCCAGCAGCCCTGGACAGGGAACTAATGAAAAACTGTTTTTT.

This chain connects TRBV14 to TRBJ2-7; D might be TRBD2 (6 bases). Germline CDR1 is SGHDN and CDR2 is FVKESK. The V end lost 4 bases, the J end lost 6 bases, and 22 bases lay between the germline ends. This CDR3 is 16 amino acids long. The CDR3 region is CASSLQIALAGGEQYF. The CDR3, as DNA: TGTGCCAGCAGCCTCCAGATTGCACTAGCTGGGGGCGAGCAGTACTTC.

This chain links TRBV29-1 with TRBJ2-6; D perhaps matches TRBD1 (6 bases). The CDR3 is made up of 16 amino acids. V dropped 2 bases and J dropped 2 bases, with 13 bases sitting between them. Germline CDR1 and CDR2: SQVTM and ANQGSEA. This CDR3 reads CSVETGLTAGANVLTF. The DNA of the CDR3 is TGCAGCGTTGAAACAGGGTTGACGGCTGGGGCCAACGTCCTGACTTTC. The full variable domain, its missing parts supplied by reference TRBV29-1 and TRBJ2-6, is SAVISQKPSRDICQRGTSLTIQCQVDSQVTMMFWYRQQPGQSLTLIATANQGSEATYESGFVIDKFPISRPNLTFSTLTVSNMSPEDSSIYLCSVETGLTAGANVLTFGAGSRLTVL.

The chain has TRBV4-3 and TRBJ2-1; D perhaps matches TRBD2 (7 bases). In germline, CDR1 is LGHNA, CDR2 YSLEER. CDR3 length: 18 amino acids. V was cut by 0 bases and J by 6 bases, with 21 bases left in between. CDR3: CASSQEGVGGGFGNEQFF. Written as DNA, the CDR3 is TGCGCCAGCAGCCAAGAAGGGGTTGGGGGGGGCTTTGGCAATGAGCAGTTCTTC.

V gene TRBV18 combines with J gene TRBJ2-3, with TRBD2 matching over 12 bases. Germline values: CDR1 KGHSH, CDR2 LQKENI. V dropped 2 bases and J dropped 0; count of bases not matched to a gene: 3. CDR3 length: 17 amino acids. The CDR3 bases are TGTGCCAGCTCACCAAGAGGACTAGCGGGGAGCACAGATACGCAGTATTTT. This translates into CASSPRGLAGSTDTQYF.

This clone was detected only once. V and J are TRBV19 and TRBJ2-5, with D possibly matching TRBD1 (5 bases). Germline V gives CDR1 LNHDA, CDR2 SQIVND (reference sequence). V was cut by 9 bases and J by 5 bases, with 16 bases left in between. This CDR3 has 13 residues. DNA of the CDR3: TGTGCCAGCAAGGGGCCAAACCGGGAGACCCAGTACTTC. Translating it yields CASKGPNRETQYF.

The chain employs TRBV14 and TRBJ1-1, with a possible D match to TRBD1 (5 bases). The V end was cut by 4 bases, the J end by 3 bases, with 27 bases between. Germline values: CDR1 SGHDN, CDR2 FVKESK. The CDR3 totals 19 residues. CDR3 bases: TGTGCCAGCAGCCCGATACAGTTTGTAGGTGTTTTAGGGGACACTGAAGCTTTCTTT. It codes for CASSPIQFVGVLGDTEAFF.